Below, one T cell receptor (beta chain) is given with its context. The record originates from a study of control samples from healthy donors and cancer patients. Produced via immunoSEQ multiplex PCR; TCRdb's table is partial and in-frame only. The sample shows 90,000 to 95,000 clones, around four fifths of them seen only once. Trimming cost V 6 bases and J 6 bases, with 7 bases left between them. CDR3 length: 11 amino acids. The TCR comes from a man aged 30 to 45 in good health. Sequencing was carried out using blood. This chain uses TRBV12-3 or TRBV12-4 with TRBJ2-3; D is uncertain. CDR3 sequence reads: CASRFADTQYF. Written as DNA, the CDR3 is TGTGCCAGCAGGTTCGCGGATACGCAGTATTTT.